The 9 T cell receptor beta chains listed next were all sequenced from one sample in a study of OX40 agonist ivuxolimab in advanced cancers. Libraries were made using the immunoSEQ multiplex PCR assay. In its TCRdb copy, this immuneACCESS table keeps in-frame sequences only and misses some clones. Where compared with another copy, unresolved V genes explain less than half of these, and the others have no known cause. The sample data list more than 40,000 clones, and 88% of these were observed just once. About 8% of the sample is in the top ten clones. The sequencing used CD4+ or CD8+ T cells sorted from blood, collected in a trial of the OX40 agonist ivuxolimab. Receptor source: an adult with an advanced solid tumor such as melanoma, head and neck, liver or kidney cancer.

The chain links TRBV28 to TRBJ1-5; D might be TRBD1 (6 bases). The V end was cut by 3 bases, the J end by 2 bases, with 17 bases between. CDR3 size: 17 residues. CDR1 MDHEN and CDR2 SYDVKM come from the germline V gene. The CDR3: CASSFSTRGWGNQPQHF. The CDR3 DNA reads as TGTGCCAGCAGTTTTTCCACCAGGGGATGGGGCAATCAGCCCCAGCATTTT.

The chain combines TRBV5-1 with TRBJ2-5; TRBD2 might be the D (6 bases). Trimming removed 3 bases at V and 5 bases at J, with 20 bases between. CDR1 and CDR2 (germline): SGHRS, YFSETQ. The CDR3 runs to 16 residues. The CDR3 is CASSSKPPGLGETQYF. The CDR3 DNA reads as TGCGCCAGCAGCTCCAAGCCCCCGGGACTGGGGGAGACCCAGTACTTC.

V usage is TRBV29-1 and J usage is TRBJ2-5; no firm D call. Germline V gene sequence: CDR1 SQVTM, CDR2 ANQGSEA. The V gene lost 4 bases and the J gene lost 2 bases, with 11 bases spanning the gap. The CDR3 covers 13 residues. This CDR3 reads CSVASPGQETQYF. CDR3 nucleotide sequence: TGCAGCGTTGCCTCGCCAGGACAAGAGACCCAGTACTTC.

The rearrangement joins TRBV7-3 to TRBJ2-5; TRBD1 or TRBD2 may be the D gene (5 bases each). V dropped 4 bases and J dropped 4 bases, with 16 bases sitting between them. Germline V gene lookup returns CDR1 SGHTA and CDR2 FQGTGA. This CDR3 spans 15 amino acids. The DNA for the CDR3 is TGTGCCAGCAGCTCCACCGGGACCAACGGAGAGACCCAGTACTTC. The encoded protein is CASSSTGTNGETQYF.

The V call is TRBV5-1, the J call TRBJ2-5, with TRBD2 identical over 9 bases. CDR3 length: 15 residues. CDR1 and CDR2 from the germline V gene are SGHRS and YFSETQ. V lost 0 bases, J lost 5 bases, and 5 bases stayed unmatched. The chain's CDR3 is CASSLETSGVETQYF. CDR3 nucleotides: TGCGCCAGCAGCTTGGAGACTAGCGGTGTGGAGACCCAGTACTTC.

The DNA for the CDR3 is TGTGCCAGCAGGGGGAGTGGCAAAAACATTCAGTACTTC. It yields the protein CASRGSGKNIQYF. This chain connects TRBV6-5 to TRBJ2-4; the D gene is possibly TRBD2 (5 bases). This CDR3 region has 13 residues. In germline, CDR1 is MNHEY, CDR2 SVGAGI. The V end lost 6 bases, the J end lost 3 bases, and 9 bases lay between the germline ends.

CDR3 DNA: TGTGCCATCAGTGAGTCATACCGAAATGAGCAGTTCTTC. It translates to CAISESYRNEQFF. The V and J genes are TRBV10-3 and TRBJ2-1; D call uncertain. Germline V gives CDR1 ENHRY, CDR2 SYGVKD. CDR3 length equals 13 residues. V was shortened by 0 bases and J by 7 bases, with 7 bases between the two germline ends.

The CDR3 loop is CASSGGQGSSSNQPQHF. As DNA, the CDR3 is TGTGCCAGCAGTGGGGGACAGGGGAGTAGTAGCAATCAGCCCCAGCATTTT. V gene TRBV28 combines with J gene TRBJ1-5, with 10 bases lining up with TRBD1. The CDR3 sequence is 17 residues long. V lost 5 bases and J lost 0; bases outside the gene matches: 7. The V gene's germline CDR1 is MDHEN and CDR2 SYDVKM.

This chain connects TRBV7-2 to TRBJ2-3; maybe TRBD2 (5 bases). The CDR3 loop spans 16 amino acids. CDR1 and CDR2 (germline): SGHTA, FQGNSA. With 5 bases removed from V and 4 bases from J, the gap between germline ends came to 19 bases. For the CDR3, the DNA is TGTGCCAGCAGCGCCGCCCTTGGGAGTGGGGCAGATACGCAGTATTTT. This sequence encodes CASSAALGSGADTQYF.